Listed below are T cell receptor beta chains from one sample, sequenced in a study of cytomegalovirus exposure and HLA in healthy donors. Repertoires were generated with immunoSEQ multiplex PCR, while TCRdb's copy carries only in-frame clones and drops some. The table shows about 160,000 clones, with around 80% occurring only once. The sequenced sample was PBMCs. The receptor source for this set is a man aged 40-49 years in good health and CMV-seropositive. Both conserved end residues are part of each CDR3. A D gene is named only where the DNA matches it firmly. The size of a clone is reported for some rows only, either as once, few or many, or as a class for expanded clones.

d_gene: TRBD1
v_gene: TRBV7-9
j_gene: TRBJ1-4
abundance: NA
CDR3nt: TGTGCCAGCAGCCAGGGACAGTCTAATGAAAAACTGTTTTTT
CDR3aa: CASSQGQSNEKLFF

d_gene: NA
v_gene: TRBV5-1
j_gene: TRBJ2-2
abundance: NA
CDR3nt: TGCGCCAGCAGCTTGAGGTCGAGCGCCGTCACCGGGGAGCTGTTTTTT
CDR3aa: CASSLRSSAVTGELFF

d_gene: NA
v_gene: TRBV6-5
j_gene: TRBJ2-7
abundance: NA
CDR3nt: TGTGCCAGCAGCAAAACACTAGTGGGGAGTTCGGGGCAGTACTTC
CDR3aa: CASSKTLVGSSGQYF

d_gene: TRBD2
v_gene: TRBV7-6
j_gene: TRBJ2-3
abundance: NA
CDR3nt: TGTGCCAGCAGCTACGGACTAGCGGGAGGGGCAGATACGCAGTATTTT
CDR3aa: CASSYGLAGGADTQYF

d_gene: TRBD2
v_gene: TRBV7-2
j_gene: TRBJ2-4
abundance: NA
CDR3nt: TGTGCCAGCAGCTTCGCGGGGGGGATGGGAAACAGTCAGTACTTC
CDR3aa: CASSFAGGMGNSQYF

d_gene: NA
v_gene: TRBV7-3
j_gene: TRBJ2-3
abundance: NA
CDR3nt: TGTGCCAGCAGCTTAGCGGGACAGCGAGGAGATACGCAGTATTTT
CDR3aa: CASSLAGQRGDTQYF

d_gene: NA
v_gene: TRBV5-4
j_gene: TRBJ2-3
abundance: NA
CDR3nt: TGTGCCATTCTAAACCAGGGTTCTAGCACAGATACGCAGTATTTT
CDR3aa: CAILNQGSSTDTQYF

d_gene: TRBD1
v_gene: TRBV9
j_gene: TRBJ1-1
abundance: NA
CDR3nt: TGTGCCAGCAGCCCCCAACCCGCGACAGGGGATGAAGCTTTCTTT
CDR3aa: CASSPQPATGDEAFF

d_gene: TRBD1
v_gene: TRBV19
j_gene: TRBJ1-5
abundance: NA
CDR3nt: TGTGCCAGTAGCCGGGACAGGGCAGGGGGTTATAGCAATCAGCCCCAGCATTTT
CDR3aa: CASSRDRAGGYSNQPQHF

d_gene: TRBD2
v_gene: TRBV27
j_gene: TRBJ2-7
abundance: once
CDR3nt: TGTGCCAGCAGTTTAGGGACTAGCGGGTACGAGCAGTACTTC
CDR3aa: CASSLGTSGYEQYF

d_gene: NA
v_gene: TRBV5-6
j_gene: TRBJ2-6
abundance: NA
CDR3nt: TGTGCCAGCAGCTTCGTGTCTGGGGCCAACGTCCTGACTTTC
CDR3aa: CASSFVSGANVLTF

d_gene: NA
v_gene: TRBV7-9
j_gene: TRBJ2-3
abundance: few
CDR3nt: TGTGCCAGCAGTGGATGGGGGGAAGTGGCCGCAGATACGCAGTATTTT
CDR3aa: CASSGWGEVAADTQYF

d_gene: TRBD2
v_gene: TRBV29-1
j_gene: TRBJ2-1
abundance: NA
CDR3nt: TGCAGCGTTAGCGGGAGCTCCTACAATGAGCAGTTCTTC
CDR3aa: CSVSGSSYNEQFF

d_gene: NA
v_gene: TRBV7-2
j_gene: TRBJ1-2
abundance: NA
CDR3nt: TGTGCCAGCAGCTTAGCGTCGAGGTATGGCTACACCTTC
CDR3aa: CASSLASRYGYTF

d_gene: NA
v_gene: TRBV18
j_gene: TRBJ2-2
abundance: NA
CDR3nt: TGTGCCAGCTCACCTGAGAGGAGCACCGGGGAGCTGTTTTTT
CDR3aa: CASSPERSTGELFF

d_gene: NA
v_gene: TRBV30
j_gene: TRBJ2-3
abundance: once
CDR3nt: TGTGCCTGGAAACAGAAGGGGGAATATACGCAGTATTTT
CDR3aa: CAWKQKGEYTQYF

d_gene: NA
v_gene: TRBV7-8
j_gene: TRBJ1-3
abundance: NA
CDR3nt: TGTGCCAGCAGCTTATTTAGGAGCTCTGGAAACACCATATATTTT
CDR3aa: CASSLFRSSGNTIYF

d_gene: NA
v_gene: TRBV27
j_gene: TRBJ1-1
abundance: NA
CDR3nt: TGTGCCAGCTCGTGGGGGGGAAGAACTGAAGCTTTCTTT
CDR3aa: CASSWGGRTEAFF

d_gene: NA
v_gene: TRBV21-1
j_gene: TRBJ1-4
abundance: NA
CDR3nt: TGTGCCAGCAGCAAAGGAACTTCGGTATCAGGAACAACTAATGAAAAACTGTTTTTT
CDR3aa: CASSKGTSVSGTTNEKLFF

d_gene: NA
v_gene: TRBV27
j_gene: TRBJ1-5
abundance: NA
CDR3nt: TGTGCCAGCAGTACAGGGAGCAATCAGCCCCAGCATTTT
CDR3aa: CASSTGSNQPQHF

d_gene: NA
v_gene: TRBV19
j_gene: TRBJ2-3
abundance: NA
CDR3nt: TGTGCCAGTAGTATTCAAGCGGTGAGCACAGATACGCAGTATTTT
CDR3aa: CASSIQAVSTDTQYF

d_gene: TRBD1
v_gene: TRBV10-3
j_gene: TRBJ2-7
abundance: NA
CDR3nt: TGTGCCATCACCGAGGACAGGGTTAGTGAGCAGTACTTC
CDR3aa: CAITEDRVSEQYF

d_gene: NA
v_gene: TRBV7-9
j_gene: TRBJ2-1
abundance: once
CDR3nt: TGTGCCAGCAGCCCACTACTAGCCCACAGTGGGCAGTTCTTC
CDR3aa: CASSPLLAHSGQFF

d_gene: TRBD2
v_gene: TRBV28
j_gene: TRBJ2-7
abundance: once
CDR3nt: TGTGCCAGCAGTGTGGACCTAGCGGGCTCCTACGAGCAGTACTTC
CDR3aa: CASSVDLAGSYEQYF

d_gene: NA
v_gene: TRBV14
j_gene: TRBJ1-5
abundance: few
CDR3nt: TGTGCCAGCAGCCAAGGGCCTAATCAGCCCCAGCATTTT
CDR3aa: CASSQGPNQPQHF

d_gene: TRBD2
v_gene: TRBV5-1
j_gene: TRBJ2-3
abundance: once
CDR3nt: TGCGCCAGCAAACCCTTGACTAGCGGGAGATCCGATACGCAGTATTTT
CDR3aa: CASKPLTSGRSDTQYF

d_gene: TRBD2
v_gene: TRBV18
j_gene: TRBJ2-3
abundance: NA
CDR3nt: TGTGCCAGCTCACCACCGGGAGGGAGGGCCCTGATGGATACGCAGTATTTT
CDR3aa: CASSPPGGRALMDTQYF

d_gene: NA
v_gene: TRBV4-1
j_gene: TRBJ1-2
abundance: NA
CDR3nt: TGCGCCAGCAGCTCCCGGGGTCGGGCTAACTATGGCTACACCTTC
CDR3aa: CASSSRGRANYGYTF

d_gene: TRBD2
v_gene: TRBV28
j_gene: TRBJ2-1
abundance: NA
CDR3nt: TGTGCCAGCAGTCCCGGGGGGGTGGCCTACAATGAGCAGTTCTTC
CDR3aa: CASSPGGVAYNEQFF

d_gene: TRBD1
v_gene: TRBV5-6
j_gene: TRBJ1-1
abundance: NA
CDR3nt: TGTGCCAGCAGCTCCAGGGGGACAGGAGGAGCTTTCTTT
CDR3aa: CASSSRGTGGAFF

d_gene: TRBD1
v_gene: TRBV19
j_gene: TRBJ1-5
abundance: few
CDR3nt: TGTGCCAGTACCCTAAGGACAGGGGTGAATCAGCCCCAGCATTTT
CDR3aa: CASTLRTGVNQPQHF

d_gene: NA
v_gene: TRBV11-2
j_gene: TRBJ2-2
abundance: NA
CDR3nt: TGTGCCAGCAGCGTACTCCGGGAGTCGGTCGGGGAGCTGTTTTTT
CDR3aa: CASSVLRESVGELFF

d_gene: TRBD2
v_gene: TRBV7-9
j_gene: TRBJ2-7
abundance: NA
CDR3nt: TGTGCCAGCAGCCCCGGACTAGGATCCCTCTACGAGCAGTACTTC
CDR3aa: CASSPGLGSLYEQYF

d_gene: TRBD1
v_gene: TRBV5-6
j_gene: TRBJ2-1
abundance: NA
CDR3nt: TGTGCCAGCAGCTTGGGACAGGGTAATTATTTGTATGAGCAGTTCTTC
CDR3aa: CASSLGQGNYLYEQFF

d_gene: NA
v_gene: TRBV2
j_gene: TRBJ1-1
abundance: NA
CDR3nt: TGTGCCAGCACGTCCCAGACAGCGAACACTGGAGCTTTCTTT
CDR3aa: CASTSQTANTGAFF

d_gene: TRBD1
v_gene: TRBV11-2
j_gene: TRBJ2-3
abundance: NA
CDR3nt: TGTGCCAGCAGCTTAGTGTCCGGACAGGGGTCGGCAGATACGCAGTATTTT
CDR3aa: CASSLVSGQGSADTQYF

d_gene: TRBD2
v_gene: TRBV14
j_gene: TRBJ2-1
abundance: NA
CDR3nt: TGTGCCAGCAGCCCCCGCGGGGGGGTGACTAGCGGGAAGTTCTTC
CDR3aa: CASSPRGGVTSGKFF

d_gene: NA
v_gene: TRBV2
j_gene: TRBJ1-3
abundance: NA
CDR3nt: TGTGCCAGCAGTGACGGCCAGGGAAACTCTGGAAACACCATATATTTT
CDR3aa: CASSDGQGNSGNTIYF

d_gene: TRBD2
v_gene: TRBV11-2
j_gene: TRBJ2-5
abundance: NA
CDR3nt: TGTGCCAGCAGTTTAGCGGGAGTAAGGGAGACCCAGTACTTC
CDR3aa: CASSLAGVRETQYF

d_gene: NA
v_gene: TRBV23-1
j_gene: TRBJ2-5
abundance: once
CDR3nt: TGCGCCAGCGGGCAGGTAGAGACCCAGTACTTC
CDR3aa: CASGQVETQYF

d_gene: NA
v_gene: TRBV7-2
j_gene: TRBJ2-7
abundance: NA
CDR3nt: TGTGCCAGTTCCAATCACTACGAGCAGTACTTC
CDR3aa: CASSNHYEQYF

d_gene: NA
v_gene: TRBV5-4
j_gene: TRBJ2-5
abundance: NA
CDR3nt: TGTGCCAGCAGCTTAGACAGAGAAGAGACCCAGTACTTC
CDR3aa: CASSLDREETQYF

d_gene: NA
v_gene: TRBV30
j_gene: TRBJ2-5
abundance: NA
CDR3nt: TGTGCCTGCCATCGGGGCGGGGGCCCTAAGGCGACCCAGTACTTC
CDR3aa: CACHRGGGPKATQYF

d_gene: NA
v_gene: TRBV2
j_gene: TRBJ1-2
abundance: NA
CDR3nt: TGTGCCAACACAAGAGACAGGTCTGCTAACTATGGCTACACCTTC
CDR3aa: CANTRDRSANYGYTF

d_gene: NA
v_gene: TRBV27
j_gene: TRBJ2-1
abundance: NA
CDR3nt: TGTGCCAGCAGTTTATCGATGCGGGATGGGAGAAATGAGCAGTTCTTC
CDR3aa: CASSLSMRDGRNEQFF

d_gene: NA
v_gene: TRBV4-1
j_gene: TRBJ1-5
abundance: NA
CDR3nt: TGCGCCAGCAGCCAAGATGCGGGGGGGTGGGGTCAGCCCCAGCATTTT
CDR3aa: CASSQDAGGWGQPQHF

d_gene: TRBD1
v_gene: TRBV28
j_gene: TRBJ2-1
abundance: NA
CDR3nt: TGTGCCAGCAGTTTACAACAGGGGTCTGGGCAGTTCTTC
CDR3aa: CASSLQQGSGQFF

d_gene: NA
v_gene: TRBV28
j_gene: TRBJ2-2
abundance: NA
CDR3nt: TGTGCCAGCAGTTCCCCCCTCGGGGAGCTGTTTTTT
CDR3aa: CASSSPLGELFF

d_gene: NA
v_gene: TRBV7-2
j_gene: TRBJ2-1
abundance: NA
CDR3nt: TGTGCCAGCAGCTTGAAACGGGAGAGCCCCCTCCACTTCTTC
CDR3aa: CASSLKRESPLHFF

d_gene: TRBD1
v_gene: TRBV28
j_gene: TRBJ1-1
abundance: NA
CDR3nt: TGTGCCAGCAGGTCGGGACAGAGGAACACTGAAGCTTTCTTT
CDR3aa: CASRSGQRNTEAFF

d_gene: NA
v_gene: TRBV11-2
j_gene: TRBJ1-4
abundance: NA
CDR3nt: TGTGCCAGCAGCTTAGTTCTAAAACTGTTTTTT
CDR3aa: CASSLVLKLFF

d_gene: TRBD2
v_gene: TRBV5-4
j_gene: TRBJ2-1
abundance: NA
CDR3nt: TGTGCCAGCAGCCCCGGGACTAGCGGGTCTGGGGAGCAGTTCTTC
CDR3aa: CASSPGTSGSGEQFF

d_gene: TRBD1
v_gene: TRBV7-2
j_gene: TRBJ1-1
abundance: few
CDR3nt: TGTGCCAGCAGCTTCGCCGGGACAGCGACGAACACTGAAGCTTTCTTT
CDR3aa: CASSFAGTATNTEAFF

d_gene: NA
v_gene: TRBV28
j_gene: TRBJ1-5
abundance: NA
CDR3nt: TGTGCCAGCAGCCTGGTGGGGGGGTACGATAGCAATCAGCCCCAGCATTTT
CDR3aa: CASSLVGGYDSNQPQHF

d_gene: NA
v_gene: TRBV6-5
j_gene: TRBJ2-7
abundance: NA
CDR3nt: TGTGCCAGCAGTTACCAACCGAGACTAGCCTACGAGCAGTACTTC
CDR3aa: CASSYQPRLAYEQYF

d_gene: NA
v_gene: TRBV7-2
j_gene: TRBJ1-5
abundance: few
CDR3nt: TGTGCCAGCAGCTTATATGGCGGGAATCAGCCCCAGCATTTT
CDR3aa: CASSLYGGNQPQHF

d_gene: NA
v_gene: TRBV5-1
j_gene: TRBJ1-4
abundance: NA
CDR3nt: TGCGCCAGCAGCTTGGGGTCAGGGGATGAAAAACTGTTTTTT
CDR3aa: CASSLGSGDEKLFF

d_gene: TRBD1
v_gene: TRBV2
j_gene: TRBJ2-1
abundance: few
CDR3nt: TGTGCCAGCGGGCCAAAACAGGGGGCGAATGAGCAGTTCTTC
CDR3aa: CASGPKQGANEQFF

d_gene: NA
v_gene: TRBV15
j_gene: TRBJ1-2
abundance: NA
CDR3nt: TGTGCCACCAGCCCAGGGGTAGTCTATGGCTACACCTTC
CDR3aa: CATSPGVVYGYTF